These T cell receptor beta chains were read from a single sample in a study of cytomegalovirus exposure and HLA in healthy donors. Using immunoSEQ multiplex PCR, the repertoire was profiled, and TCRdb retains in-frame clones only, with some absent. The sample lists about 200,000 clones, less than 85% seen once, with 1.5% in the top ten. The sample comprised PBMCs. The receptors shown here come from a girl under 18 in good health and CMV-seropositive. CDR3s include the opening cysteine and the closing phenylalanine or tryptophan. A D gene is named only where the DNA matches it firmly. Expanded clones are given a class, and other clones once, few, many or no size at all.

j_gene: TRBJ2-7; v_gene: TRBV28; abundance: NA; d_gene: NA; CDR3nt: TGTGCCAGCAGTTCAACAGGAATCAACGAGCAGTACTTC; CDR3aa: CASSSTGINEQYF
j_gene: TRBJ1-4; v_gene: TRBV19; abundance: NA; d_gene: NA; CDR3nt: TGTGCCAGTACCGGGACAACTGCAACTAATGAAAAACTGTTTTTT; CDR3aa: CASTGTTATNEKLFF
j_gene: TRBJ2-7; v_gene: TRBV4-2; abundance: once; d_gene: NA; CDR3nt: TGTGCCAGCAGCAATTGGGGGACTCAAGACGAGCAGTACTTC; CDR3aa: CASSNWGTQDEQYF
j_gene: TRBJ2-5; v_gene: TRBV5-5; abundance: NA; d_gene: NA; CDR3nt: TGTGCCAGCAGCTTCCAGGGTCAAGAGACCCAGTACTTC; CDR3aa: CASSFQGQETQYF
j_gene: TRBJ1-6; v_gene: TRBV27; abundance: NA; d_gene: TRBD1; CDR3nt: TGTGCCAGCAGTTTAGCTGACAGGGGTTATTCACCCCTCCACTTT; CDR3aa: CASSLADRGYSPLHF
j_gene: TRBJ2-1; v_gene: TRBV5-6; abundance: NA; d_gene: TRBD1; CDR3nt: TGTGCCAGCAGCTTGGGGGACAGCTCTAGGTTCTTC; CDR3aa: CASSLGDSSRFF
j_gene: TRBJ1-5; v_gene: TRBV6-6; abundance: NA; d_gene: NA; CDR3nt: TGTGCCAGCGGTGACAGGTCGCGGCAGCCCCAGCATTTT; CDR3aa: CASGDRSRQPQHF
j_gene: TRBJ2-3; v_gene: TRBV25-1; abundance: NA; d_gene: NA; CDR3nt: TGTGCCAGCAGTGAAGAGCGGAGCATTGATACGCAGTATTTT; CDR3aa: CASSEERSIDTQYF
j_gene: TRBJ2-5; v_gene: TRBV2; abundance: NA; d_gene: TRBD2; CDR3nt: TGTGCCAGCAGTGGACTAGCGGGGAACCAAGAGACCCAGTACTTC; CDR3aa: CASSGLAGNQETQYF
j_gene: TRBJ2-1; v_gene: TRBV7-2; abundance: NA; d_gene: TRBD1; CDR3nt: TGTGCCAGCAGCCCCGACAGGGCTTACAATGAGCAGTTCTTC; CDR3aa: CASSPDRAYNEQFF
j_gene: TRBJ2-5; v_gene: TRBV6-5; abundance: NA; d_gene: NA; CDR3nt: TGTGCCAGCAGTTACGGCGGGACAGCCCAAGAGACCCAGTACTTC; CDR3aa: CASSYGGTAQETQYF
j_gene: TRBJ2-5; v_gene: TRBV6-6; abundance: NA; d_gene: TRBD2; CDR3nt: TGTGCCAGCAGAAGACTAGCGGGGAGTGGGGAGACCCAGTACTTC; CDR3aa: CASRRLAGSGETQYF
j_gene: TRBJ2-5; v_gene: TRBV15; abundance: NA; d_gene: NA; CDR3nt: TGTGCCACCAGCAGAGATCGTACAGGGATCTTGGGAGAGACCCAGTACTTC; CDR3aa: CATSRDRTGILGETQYF
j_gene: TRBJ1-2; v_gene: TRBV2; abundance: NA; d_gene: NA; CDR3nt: TGTGCCAGCAGACCCGACAGTTCTGGCTACACCTTC; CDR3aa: CASRPDSSGYTF
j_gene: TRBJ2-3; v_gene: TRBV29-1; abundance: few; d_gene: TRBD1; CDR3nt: TGCAGCGTTGATCGCCAGGGACAGGGCCCATACACAGATACGCAGTATTTT; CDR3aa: CSVDRQGQGPYTDTQYF
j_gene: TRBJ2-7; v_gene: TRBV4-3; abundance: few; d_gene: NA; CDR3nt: TGCGCCAGCAGCCAAGATTATACGGGGAGCTTCTACGAGCAGTACTTC; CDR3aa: CASSQDYTGSFYEQYF
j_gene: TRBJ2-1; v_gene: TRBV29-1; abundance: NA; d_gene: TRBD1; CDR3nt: TGCAGTAGTAGACAGGGTTTTGAGCAGTTCTTC; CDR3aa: CSSRQGFEQFF
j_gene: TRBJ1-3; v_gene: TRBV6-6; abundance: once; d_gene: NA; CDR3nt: TGTGCCAGCACACTACGAGGGGGAAACACCATATATTTT; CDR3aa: CASTLRGGNTIYF
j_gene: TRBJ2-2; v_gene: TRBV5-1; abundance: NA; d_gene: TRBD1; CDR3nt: TGCGCCAGCAGCTTGGTCGGGACAGGGATGTACACCGGGGAGCTGTTTTTT; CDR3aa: CASSLVGTGMYTGELFF
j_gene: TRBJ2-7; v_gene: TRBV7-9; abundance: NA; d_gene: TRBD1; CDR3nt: TGTGCCAGCAGCTTATCCAAACCGGGACAGGGATCCTACGAGCAGTACTTC; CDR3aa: CASSLSKPGQGSYEQYF
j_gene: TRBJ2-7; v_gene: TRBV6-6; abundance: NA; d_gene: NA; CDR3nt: TGTGCCAGCAGCCCCCGTGACGAGCAGTACTTC; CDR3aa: CASSPRDEQYF
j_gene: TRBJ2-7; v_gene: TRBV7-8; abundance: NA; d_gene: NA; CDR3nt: TGTGCCAGCAGCGCAGCCTACGAGCAGTACTTC; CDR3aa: CASSAAYEQYF
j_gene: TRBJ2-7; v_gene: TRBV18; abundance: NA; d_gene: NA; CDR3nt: TGTGCCAGCTCACCAGTGTCTTACGAGCAGTACTTC; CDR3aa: CASSPVSYEQYF
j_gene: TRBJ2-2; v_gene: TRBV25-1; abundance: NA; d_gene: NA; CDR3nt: TGTGCCAGCAGTGGATACGGGGCCGGGGAGCTGTTTTTT; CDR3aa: CASSGYGAGELFF
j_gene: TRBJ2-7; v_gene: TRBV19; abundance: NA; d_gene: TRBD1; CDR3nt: TGTGCCAGTAGTAGCGAGGGGACAGGACCTTCCTACGAGCAGTACTTC; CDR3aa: CASSSEGTGPSYEQYF
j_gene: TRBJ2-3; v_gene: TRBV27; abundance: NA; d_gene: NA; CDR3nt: TGTGCCAGCAGTTTGGGGGCCCTGGGCACAGATACGCAGTATTTT; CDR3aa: CASSLGALGTDTQYF
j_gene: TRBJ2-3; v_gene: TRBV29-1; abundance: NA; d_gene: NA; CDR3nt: TGCAGCGTTCTAGGGAGGCCGCTCACAGATACGCAGTATTTT; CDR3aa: CSVLGRPLTDTQYF
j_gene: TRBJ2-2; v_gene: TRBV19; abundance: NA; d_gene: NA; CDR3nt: TGTGCCAGTAGGGGGACTGGGAACACCGGGGAGCTGTTTTTT; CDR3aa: CASRGTGNTGELFF
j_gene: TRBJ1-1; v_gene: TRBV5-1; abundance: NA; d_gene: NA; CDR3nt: TGCGCCAGCAGCTTGGACCCGGGGGTGAACACTGAAGCTTTCTTT; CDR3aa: CASSLDPGVNTEAFF
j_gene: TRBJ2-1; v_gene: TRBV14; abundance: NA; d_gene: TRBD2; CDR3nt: TGTGCCAGCAGCCCGCTAGCGGGGGGGACCCTCGGCAATGAGCAGTTCTTC; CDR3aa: CASSPLAGGTLGNEQFF
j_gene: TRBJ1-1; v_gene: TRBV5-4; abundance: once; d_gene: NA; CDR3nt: TGTGCCAGCAGCCCCGGGGGTAGGGACACTGAAGCTTTCTTT; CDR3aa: CASSPGGRDTEAFF
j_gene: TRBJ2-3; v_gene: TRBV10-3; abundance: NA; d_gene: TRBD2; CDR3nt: TGTGCCATCAGTTCTCTAGCGGGGAACACAGATACGCAGTATTTT; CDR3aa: CAISSLAGNTDTQYF
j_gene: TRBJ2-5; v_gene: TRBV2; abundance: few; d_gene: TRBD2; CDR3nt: TGTGCCAGCAGTGAAGGGAAAGCGGGGCGGGGGGAGACCCAGTACTTC; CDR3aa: CASSEGKAGRGETQYF
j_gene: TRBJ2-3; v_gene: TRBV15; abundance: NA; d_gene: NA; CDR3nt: TGTGCCACCAGCAGGGAGGAGGATGTGAGCGTTAGCACAGATACGCAGTATTTT; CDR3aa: CATSREEDVSVSTDTQYF
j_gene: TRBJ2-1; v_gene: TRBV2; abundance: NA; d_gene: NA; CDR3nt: TGTGCCAGCAGTGAAACGCGCGGTGAGCAGTTCTTC; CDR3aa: CASSETRGEQFF
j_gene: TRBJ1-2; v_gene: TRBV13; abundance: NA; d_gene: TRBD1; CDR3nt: TGTGCCAGCAGCGCCTCCGGGACAGGGCTACTCTATGGCTACACCTTC; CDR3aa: CASSASGTGLLYGYTF
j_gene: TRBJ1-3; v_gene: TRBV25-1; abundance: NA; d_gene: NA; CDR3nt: TGTGCCAGCAGTGAATATCGGGCGGGCGTCTTCGGAAACACCATATATTTT; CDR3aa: CASSEYRAGVFGNTIYF
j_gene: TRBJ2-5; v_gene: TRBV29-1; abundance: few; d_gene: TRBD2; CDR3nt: TGCAGCGTTGGACTTCGGCTAGCGGGGAAGAGGGAGACCCAGTACTTC; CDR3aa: CSVGLRLAGKRETQYF
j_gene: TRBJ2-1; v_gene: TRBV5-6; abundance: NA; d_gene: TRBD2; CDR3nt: TGTGCCAGCAGCAACCGGGACTATGACTACAATGAGCAGTTCTTC; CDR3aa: CASSNRDYDYNEQFF
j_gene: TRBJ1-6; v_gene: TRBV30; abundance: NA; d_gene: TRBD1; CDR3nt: TGTGCCTGGAGGGACAGGGAAGGTCTTCCTTCACCCCTCCACTTT; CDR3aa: CAWRDREGLPSPLHF
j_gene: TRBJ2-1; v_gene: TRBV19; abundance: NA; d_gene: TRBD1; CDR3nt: TGTGCCAGTGGAGGGGGGACAGGGATATACAATGAGCAGTTCTTC; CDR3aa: CASGGGTGIYNEQFF
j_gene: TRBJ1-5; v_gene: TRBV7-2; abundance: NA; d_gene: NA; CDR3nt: TGTGCCAGCAGCTTAGGGGGGTGGGGAGGTCAGCCCCAGCATTTT; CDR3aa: CASSLGGWGGQPQHF
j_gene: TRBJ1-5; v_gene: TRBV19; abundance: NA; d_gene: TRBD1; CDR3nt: TGTGCCAGTACGGACAGGGGTTATCAGCCCCAGCATTTT; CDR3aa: CASTDRGYQPQHF
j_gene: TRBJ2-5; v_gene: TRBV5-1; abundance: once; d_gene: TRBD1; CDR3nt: TGCGCCAGCAGCTTCCAACAAGGGCAGGGGGCTCTCATGACCCAGTACTTC; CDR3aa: CASSFQQGQGALMTQYF
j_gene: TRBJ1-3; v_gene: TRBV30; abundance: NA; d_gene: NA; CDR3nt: TGTGCCTGGAGTTTAGAGCGGAACTCTGGAAACACCATATATTTT; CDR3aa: CAWSLERNSGNTIYF
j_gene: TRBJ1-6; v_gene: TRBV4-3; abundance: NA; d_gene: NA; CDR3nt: TGCGCCAGCAGCCACGAGAGCTCCTATAATTCACCCCTCCACTTT; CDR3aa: CASSHESSYNSPLHF
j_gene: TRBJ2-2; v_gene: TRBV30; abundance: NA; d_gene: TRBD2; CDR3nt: TGTGCCTGGAGTGGCCAGCGGGGGAACACCGGGGAGCTGTTTTTT; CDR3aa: CAWSGQRGNTGELFF
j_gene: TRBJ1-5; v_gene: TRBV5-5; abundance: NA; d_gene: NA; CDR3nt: TGTGCCAGCAGCTTGGCACTGGCGGGCCAGCCCCAGCATTTT; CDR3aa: CASSLALAGQPQHF
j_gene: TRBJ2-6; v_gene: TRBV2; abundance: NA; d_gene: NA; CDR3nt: TGTGCCAGCGGCTCAGGGGCCAACGTCCTGACTTTC; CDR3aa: CASGSGANVLTF
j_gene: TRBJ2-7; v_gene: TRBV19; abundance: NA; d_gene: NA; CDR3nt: TGTGCCAGTAGTATAGATGGAGGGCCCTACGAGCAGTACTTC; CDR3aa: CASSIDGGPYEQYF
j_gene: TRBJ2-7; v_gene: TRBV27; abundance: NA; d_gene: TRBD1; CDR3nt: TGTGCCAGCAGTTTATCAGCCGGGACAGGGACGTCCGAGCAGTACTTC; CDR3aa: CASSLSAGTGTSEQYF
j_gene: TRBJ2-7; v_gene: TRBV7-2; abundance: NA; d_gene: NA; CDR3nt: TGTGCCAGCAGCGACCGACTAGTCTACGAGCAGTACTTC; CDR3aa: CASSDRLVYEQYF
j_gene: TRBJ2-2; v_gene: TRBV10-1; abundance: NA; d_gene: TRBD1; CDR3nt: TGCGCCAGCAGTGAGTCAAGGACAGGGGACACCGGGGAGCTGTTTTTT; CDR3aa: CASSESRTGDTGELFF